The rows below give T cell receptor beta chains drawn from one sample of a study of monozygotic twins with inflammatory bowel disease. For each CDR3 protein, TCRdb gives one entry from its re-call of the 5' RACE reads, without DNA. The sample totals approximately 340,000 distinct CDR3 sequences. The sample consisted of blood. The receptor source for this set is a human donor with ulcerative colitis or Crohn's disease, or a healthy co-twin of an affected twin (not recorded which). Both conserved end residues are part of each CDR3.

TRBV6-1,TRBJ2-3,CASRPDRGRLTDTQYF
TRBV7-2,TRBJ1-4,CASSLSLAAGGKLFF
TRBV27,TRBJ2-7,CASSRGPGPSYEQYF
TRBV5-1,TRBJ2-1,CASSLASPSGEQFF
TRBV20-1,TRBJ1-2,CSARDLGRNIYGYTF
TRBV6-2/TRBV6-3,TRBJ2-6,CASSWGNVLTF
TRBV28,TRBJ2-5,CASSIPDRGLETQYF
TRBV6-1,TRBJ2-7,CASSEGPGQGAYEQYF
TRBV6-4,TRBJ2-3,CASSRDGGDTQYF
TRBV15,TRBJ2-7,CATSARQGSYEQYF
TRBV20-1,TRBJ1-5,CSARTGDGQPQHF
TRBV10-1,TRBJ1-2,CASSESSQVIGYTF
TRBV5-6,TRBJ2-5,CASSFRQGQETQYF